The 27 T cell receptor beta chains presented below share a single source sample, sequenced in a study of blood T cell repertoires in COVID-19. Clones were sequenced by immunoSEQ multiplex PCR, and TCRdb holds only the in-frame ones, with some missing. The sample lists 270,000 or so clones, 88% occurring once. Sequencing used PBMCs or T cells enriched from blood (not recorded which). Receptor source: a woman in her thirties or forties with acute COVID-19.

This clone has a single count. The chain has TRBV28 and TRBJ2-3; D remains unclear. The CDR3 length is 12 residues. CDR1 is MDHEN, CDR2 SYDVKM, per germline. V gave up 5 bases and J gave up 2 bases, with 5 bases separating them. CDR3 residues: CASSRLTDTQYF. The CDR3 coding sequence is TGTGCCAGCAGTCGACTCACAGATACGCAGTATTTT.

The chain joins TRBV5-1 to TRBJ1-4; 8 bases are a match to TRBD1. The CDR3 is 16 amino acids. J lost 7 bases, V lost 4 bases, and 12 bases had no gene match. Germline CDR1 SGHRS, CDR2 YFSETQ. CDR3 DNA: TGCGCCAGCAGCAAGGCCGGACAGGGAATGGTTGAAAAACTGTTTTTT. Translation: CASSKAGQGMVEKLFF.

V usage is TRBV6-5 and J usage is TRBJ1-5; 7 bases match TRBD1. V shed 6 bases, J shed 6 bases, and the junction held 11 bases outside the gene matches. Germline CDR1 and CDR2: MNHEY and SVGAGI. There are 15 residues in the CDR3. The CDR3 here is CASRDNDRAAQPQHF. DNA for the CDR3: TGTGCCAGCAGAGATAACGACAGGGCGGCTCAGCCCCAGCATTTT.

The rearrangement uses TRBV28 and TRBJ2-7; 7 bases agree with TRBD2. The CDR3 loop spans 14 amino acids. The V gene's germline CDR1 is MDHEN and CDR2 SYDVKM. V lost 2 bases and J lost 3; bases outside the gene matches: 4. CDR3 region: CASSLIGGGYEQYF. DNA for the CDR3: TGTGCCAGCAGTTTAATTGGCGGGGGCTACGAGCAGTACTTC.

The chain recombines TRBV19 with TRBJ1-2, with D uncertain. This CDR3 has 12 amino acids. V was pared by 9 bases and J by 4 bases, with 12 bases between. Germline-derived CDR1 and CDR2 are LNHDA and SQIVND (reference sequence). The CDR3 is CASYRKRYGYTF. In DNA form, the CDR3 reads TGTGCCAGCTACCGCAAACGCTATGGCTACACCTTC.

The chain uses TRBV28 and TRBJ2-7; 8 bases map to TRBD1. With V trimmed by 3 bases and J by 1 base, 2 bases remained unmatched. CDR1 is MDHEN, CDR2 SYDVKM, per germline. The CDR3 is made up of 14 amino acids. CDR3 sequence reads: CASSLTGESYEQYF. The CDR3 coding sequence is TGTGCCAGCAGTTTGACAGGGGAATCCTACGAGCAGTACTTC. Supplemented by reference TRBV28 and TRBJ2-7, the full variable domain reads DVKVTQSSRYLVKRTGEKVFLECVQDMDHENMFWYRQDPGLGLRLIYFSYDVKMKEKGDIPEGYSVSREKKERFSLILESASTNQTSMYLCASSLTGESYEQYFGPGTRLTVT.

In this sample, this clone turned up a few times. Here the CDR3 DNA reads TGTGCCAGCAGTTACGAAAAGTACAGCTATGGCTACACCTTC. Protein sequence: CASSYEKYSYGYTF. The chain uses TRBV6-5 and TRBJ1-2; the D is unclear. In germline, CDR1 is MNHEY, CDR2 SVGAGI. This CDR3 spans 14 amino acids. Trimming left V 2 bases short and J 4 bases short, with 11 bases between.

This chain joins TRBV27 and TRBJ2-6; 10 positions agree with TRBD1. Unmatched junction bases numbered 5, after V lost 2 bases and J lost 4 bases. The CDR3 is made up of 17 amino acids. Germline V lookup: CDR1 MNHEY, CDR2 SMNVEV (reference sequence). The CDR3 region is CASSLATGGAGANVLTF. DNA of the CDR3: TGTGCCAGCAGTTTAGCGACAGGGGGCGCGGGGGCCAACGTCCTGACTTTC.

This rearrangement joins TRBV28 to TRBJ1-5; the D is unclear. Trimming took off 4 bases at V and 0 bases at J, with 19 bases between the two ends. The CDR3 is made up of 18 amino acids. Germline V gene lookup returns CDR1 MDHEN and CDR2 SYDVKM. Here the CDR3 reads CASSSPSKSLYSNQPQHF. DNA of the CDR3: TGTGCCAGCAGTTCCCCCAGTAAATCTCTTTATAGCAATCAGCCCCAGCATTTT.

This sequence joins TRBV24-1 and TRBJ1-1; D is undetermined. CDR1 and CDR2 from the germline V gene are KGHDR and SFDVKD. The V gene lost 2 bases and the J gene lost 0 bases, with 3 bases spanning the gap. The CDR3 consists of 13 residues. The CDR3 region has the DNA TGTGCCACCAGTGATTCTATGAACACTGAAGCTTTCTTT. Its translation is CATSDSMNTEAFF.

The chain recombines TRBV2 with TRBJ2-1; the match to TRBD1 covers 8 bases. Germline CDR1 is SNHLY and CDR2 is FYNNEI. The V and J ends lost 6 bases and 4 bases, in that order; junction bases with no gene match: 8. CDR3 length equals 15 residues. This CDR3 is CASRSGTGTYNEQFF. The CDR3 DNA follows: TGTGCCAGCAGGTCCGGGACAGGCACGTACAATGAGCAGTTCTTC.

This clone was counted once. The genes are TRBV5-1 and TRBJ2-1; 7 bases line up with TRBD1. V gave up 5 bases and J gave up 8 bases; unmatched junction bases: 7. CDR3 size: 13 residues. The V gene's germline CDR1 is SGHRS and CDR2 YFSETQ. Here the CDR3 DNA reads TGCGCCAGCAGGACGACAGGGATCGATGAGCAGTTCTTC. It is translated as CASRTTGIDEQFF.

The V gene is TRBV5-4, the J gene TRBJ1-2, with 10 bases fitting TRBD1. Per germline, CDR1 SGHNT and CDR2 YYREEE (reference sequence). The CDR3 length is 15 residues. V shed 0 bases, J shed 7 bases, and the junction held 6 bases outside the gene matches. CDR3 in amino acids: CASSLDWDRGTGYTF. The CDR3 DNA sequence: TGTGCCAGCAGCTTGGATTGGGACAGGGGAACTGGCTACACCTTC.

CDR3 in amino acids: CASRPIRGLGERNTEAFF. The CDR3, as DNA: TGTGCCAGCAGACCGATCAGGGGTTTGGGGGAAAGGAACACTGAAGCTTTCTTT. The chain employs TRBV6-8 and TRBJ1-1; D may be TRBD1 (6 bases). This CDR3 is built from 18 residues. Germline V gene data show CDR1 as MNHGY and CDR2 as SAAAGT. V lost 6 bases to trimming and J lost 1 base, with 24 bases between them.

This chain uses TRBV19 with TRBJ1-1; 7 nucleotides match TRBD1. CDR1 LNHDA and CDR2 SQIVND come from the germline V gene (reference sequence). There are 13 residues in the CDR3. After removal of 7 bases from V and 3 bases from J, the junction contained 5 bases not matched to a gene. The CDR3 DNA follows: TGTGCCAGTAAGAAACAGGGGTACACTGAAGCTTTCTTT. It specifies CASKKQGYTEAFF.

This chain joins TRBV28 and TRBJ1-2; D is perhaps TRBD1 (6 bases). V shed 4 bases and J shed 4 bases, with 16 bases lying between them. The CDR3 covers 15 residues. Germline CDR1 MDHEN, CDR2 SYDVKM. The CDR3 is CASSYSTGRAYGYTF. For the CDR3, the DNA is TGTGCCAGCAGTTATTCGACAGGTCGGGCCTATGGCTACACCTTC.

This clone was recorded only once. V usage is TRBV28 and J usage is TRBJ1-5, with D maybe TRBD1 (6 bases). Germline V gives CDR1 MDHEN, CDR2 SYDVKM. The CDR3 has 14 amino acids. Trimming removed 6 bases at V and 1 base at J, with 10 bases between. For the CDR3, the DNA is TGTGCCAGCAGCCCCGGGACAAGCAATCAGCCCCAGCATTTT. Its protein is CASSPGTSNQPQHF.

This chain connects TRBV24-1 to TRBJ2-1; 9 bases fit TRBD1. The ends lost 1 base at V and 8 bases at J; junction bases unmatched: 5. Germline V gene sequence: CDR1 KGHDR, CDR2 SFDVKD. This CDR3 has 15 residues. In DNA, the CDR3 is TGTGCCACCAGTGATTTTACGGACAGGGGAGATGAGCAGTTCTTC. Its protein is CATSDFTDRGDEQFF.

The CDR3 spells CASSLAPRGTEAFF. In DNA form, the CDR3 reads TGTGCCAGCAGCTTAGCGCCTCGAGGGACTGAAGCTTTCTTT. The chain employs TRBV7-9 and TRBJ1-1, with unresolved D. The V and J ends lost 0 bases and 5 bases respectively, with 10 bases between them. Germline V gene data show CDR1 as SEHNR and CDR2 as FQNEAQ (reference sequence). The CDR3 length is 14 residues.

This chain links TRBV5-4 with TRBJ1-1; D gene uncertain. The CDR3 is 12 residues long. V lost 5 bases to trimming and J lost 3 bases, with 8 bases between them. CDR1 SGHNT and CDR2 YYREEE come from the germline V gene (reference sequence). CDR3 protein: CASRNPDTEAFF. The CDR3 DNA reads TGTGCCAGCAGAAATCCGGACACTGAAGCTTTCTTT.

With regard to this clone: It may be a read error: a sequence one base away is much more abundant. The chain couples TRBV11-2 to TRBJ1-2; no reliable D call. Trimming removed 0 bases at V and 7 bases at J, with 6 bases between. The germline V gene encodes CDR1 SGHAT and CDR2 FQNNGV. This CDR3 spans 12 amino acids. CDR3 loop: CASSLDHFGYTF. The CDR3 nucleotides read TGTGCCAGCAGCTTAGATCATTTTGGCTACACCTTC.

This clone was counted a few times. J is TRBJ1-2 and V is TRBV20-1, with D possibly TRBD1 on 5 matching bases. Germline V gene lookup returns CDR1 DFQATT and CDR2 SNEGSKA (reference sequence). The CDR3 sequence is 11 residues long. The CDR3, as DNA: TGCAGCTTGCGGGGGGAGAATGGCTACACCTTC. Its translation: CSLRGENGYTF.

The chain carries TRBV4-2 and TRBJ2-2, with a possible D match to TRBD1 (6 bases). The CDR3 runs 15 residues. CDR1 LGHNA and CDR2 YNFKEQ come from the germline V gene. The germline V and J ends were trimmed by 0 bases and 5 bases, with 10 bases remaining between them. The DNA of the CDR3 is TGTGCCAGCAGCCAAGAGAGCCAGGGGACCGGGGAGCTGTTTTTT. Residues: CASSQESQGTGELFF.

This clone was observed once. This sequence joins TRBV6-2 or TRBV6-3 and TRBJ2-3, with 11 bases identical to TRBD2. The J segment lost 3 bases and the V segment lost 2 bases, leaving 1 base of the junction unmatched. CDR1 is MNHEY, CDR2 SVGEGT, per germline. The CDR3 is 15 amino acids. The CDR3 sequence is CASSYGTSGTDTQYF. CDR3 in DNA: TGTGCCAGCAGTTACGGGACTAGCGGAACAGATACGCAGTATTTT.

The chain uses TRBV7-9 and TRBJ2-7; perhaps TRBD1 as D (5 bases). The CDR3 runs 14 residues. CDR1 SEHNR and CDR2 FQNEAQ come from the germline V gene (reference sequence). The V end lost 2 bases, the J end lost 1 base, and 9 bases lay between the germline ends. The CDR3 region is CASSLQAGSYEQYF. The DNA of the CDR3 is TGTGCCAGCAGCTTACAGGCAGGGTCCTACGAGCAGTACTTC. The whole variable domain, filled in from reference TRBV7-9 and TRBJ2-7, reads DTGVSQNPRHKITKRGQNVTFRCDPISEHNRLYWYRQTLGQGPEFLTYFQNEAQLEKSRLLSDRFSAERPKGSFSTLEIQRTEQGDSAMYLCASSLQAGSYEQYFGPGTRLTVT.

The CDR3 here is CASSFSGYTEAFF. The CDR3 DNA follows: TGTGCCAGCAGTTTCTCGGGGTACACTGAAGCTTTCTTT. The chain recombines TRBV12-3 or TRBV12-4 with TRBJ1-1; unclear D gene. V was pared by 3 bases and J by 3 bases, with 8 bases between. The CDR3 is 13 residues long.

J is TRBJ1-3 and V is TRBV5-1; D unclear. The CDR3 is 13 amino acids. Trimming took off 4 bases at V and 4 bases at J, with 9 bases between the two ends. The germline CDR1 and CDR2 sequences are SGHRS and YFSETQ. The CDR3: CASSEVPGNTIYF. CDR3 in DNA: TGCGCCAGCAGCGAGGTCCCCGGAAACACCATATATTTT.